These T cell receptor beta chains were read from a single sample in a study of technical replicates of blood from a handful of donors. The repertoire was sequenced with immunoSEQ multiplex PCR; TCRdb's copy has only in-frame clones and lacks some. The table shows approximately 73,000 clones, with roughly 97% occurring only once. What was sequenced was T cells isolated from PBMCs. These receptors were collected from a human donor in good health. Each CDR3 is given with its conserved first and last residue. The order of the fields is CDR3 DNA, CDR3 protein, J gene, V gene, D gene, clone size. D genes are given only for firm matches. The size entry is marked missing in some rows and otherwise reads once, few, many or a size class.

cdr3_nt: TGTGCCAGCAGTGAACGGGATGAAAAACTGTTTTTT
cdr3_aa: CASSERDEKLFF
j_call: TRBJ1-4
v_call: TRBV6-1
d_call: -
clone_size: -

cdr3_nt: TGTGCCAGCAGAACAAACATCGATCAGCCCCAGCATTTT
cdr3_aa: CASRTNIDQPQHF
j_call: TRBJ1-5
v_call: TRBV6-5
d_call: -
clone_size: few

cdr3_nt: TGTGCCAGCAGCGACGTTACATACAATGAGCAGTTCTTC
cdr3_aa: CASSDVTYNEQFF
j_call: TRBJ2-1
v_call: TRBV9
d_call: -
clone_size: -

cdr3_nt: TGTGCCAGCAGCTTATCGGGGACTGAAGCTTTCTTT
cdr3_aa: CASSLSGTEAFF
j_call: TRBJ1-1
v_call: TRBV7-3
d_call: -
clone_size: -

cdr3_nt: TGCAGCGCTAGACTAGCGGGAGGGGGTTACAATGAGCAGTTCTTC
cdr3_aa: CSARLAGGGYNEQFF
j_call: TRBJ2-1
v_call: TRBV29-1
d_call: TRBD2
clone_size: -

cdr3_nt: TGTGCCAGCAGTCCTGGGAGGGCCTCCTACGAGCAGTACTTC
cdr3_aa: CASSPGRASYEQYF
j_call: TRBJ2-7
v_call: TRBV7-2
d_call: TRBD2
clone_size: once

cdr3_nt: TGTGCCAGCAGCACCGACAGGTTCAATGAAAAACTGTTTTTT
cdr3_aa: CASSTDRFNEKLFF
j_call: TRBJ1-4
v_call: TRBV7-2
d_call: -
clone_size: -

cdr3_nt: TGTGCCAGCAGCGTATTCGCCGGGGACTATGGCTACACCTTC
cdr3_aa: CASSVFAGDYGYTF
j_call: TRBJ1-2
v_call: TRBV9
d_call: -
clone_size: -

cdr3_nt: TGCGCCAGCAGGAACCGATTGGGGACAGGTTTCGCTGAAGCTTTCTTT
cdr3_aa: CASRNRLGTGFAEAFF
j_call: TRBJ1-1
v_call: TRBV4-1
d_call: TRBD1
clone_size: -

cdr3_nt: TGCAGCGTTGGGAGAGGGATGAACGAGCAGTACTTC
cdr3_aa: CSVGRGMNEQYF
j_call: TRBJ2-7
v_call: TRBV29-1
d_call: -
clone_size: -

cdr3_nt: TGTGCCAGCAGCGTGGGACCGGGACAGGGGATTAGTAGCACAGATACGCAGTATTTT
cdr3_aa: CASSVGPGQGISSTDTQYF
j_call: TRBJ2-3
v_call: TRBV7-9
d_call: TRBD1
clone_size: -

cdr3_nt: TGTGCCAGCAGTTACTCGTTCAGTGTCTACAATGAGCAGTTCTTC
cdr3_aa: CASSYSFSVYNEQFF
j_call: TRBJ2-1
v_call: TRBV6-5
d_call: -
clone_size: -

cdr3_nt: TGCAGCGTTGACCGGGGGAGCCGAGAGACCCAGTACTTC
cdr3_aa: CSVDRGSRETQYF
j_call: TRBJ2-5
v_call: TRBV29-1
d_call: -
clone_size: -

cdr3_nt: TGTGCCAGCAGCGATACACTAGCGCCCGAGACCCAGTACTTC
cdr3_aa: CASSDTLAPETQYF
j_call: TRBJ2-5
v_call: TRBV4-2
d_call: TRBD2
clone_size: -

cdr3_nt: TGCGCCAGCAGCGCTGAACAGGGGGCGCATCAGCCCCAGCATTTT
cdr3_aa: CASSAEQGAHQPQHF
j_call: TRBJ1-5
v_call: TRBV4-1
d_call: TRBD1
clone_size: -

cdr3_nt: TGTGCCAGTACCACCGGCGGGGGGATAACCTACGAGCAGTACTTC
cdr3_aa: CASTTGGGITYEQYF
j_call: TRBJ2-7
v_call: TRBV19
d_call: TRBD2
clone_size: -

cdr3_nt: TGTGCCTGGAGGGGGGGGACAGGGGGCTCCTACGAGCAGTACTTC
cdr3_aa: CAWRGGTGGSYEQYF
j_call: TRBJ2-7
v_call: TRBV30
d_call: TRBD1
clone_size: -

cdr3_nt: TGTGCCAGCAAGGGCAAATTGGGACAGGGATACGAGCAGTACTTC
cdr3_aa: CASKGKLGQGYEQYF
j_call: TRBJ2-7
v_call: TRBV2
d_call: TRBD1
clone_size: -

cdr3_nt: TGTGCCAGCAGCCAAGAGACGGGACTATCGGAGACCCAGTACTTC
cdr3_aa: CASSQETGLSETQYF
j_call: TRBJ2-5
v_call: TRBV14
d_call: TRBD2
clone_size: -

cdr3_nt: TGCAGCGTTCGGGGAGGGATAGGGCTTGGCACTGAAGCTTTCTTT
cdr3_aa: CSVRGGIGLGTEAFF
j_call: TRBJ1-1
v_call: TRBV29-1
d_call: -
clone_size: -

cdr3_nt: TGTGCCAGCTCTAAAGCGCCAGGGGATAGGGAGACCCAGTACTTC
cdr3_aa: CASSKAPGDRETQYF
j_call: TRBJ2-5
v_call: TRBV18
d_call: -
clone_size: -

cdr3_nt: TGTGCCACTAATATAAACCTGGACAGCTCCTACAATGAGCAGTTCTTC
cdr3_aa: CATNINLDSSYNEQFF
j_call: TRBJ2-1
v_call: TRBV19
d_call: -
clone_size: once

cdr3_nt: TGTGCCAGCAGACCCGGGACAACCTATTCCTACGAGCAGTACTTC
cdr3_aa: CASRPGTTYSYEQYF
j_call: TRBJ2-7
v_call: TRBV28
d_call: -
clone_size: -

cdr3_nt: TGTGCCTGGAGTTCAGGGGACACTGAAGCTTTCTTT
cdr3_aa: CAWSSGDTEAFF
j_call: TRBJ1-1
v_call: TRBV30
d_call: -
clone_size: once

cdr3_nt: TGTGCCAGCAGTTCAACGGGTGAGCAGTTCTTC
cdr3_aa: CASSSTGEQFF
j_call: TRBJ2-1
v_call: TRBV27
d_call: -
clone_size: -

cdr3_nt: TGTGCCAGCAGCCCCGATGTGGGCGATGAGCAGTTCTTC
cdr3_aa: CASSPDVGDEQFF
j_call: TRBJ2-1
v_call: TRBV11-2
d_call: -
clone_size: -

cdr3_nt: TGTGCCAGCACCCGCGGGAATGAGCAGTTCTTC
cdr3_aa: CASTRGNEQFF
j_call: TRBJ2-1
v_call: TRBV6-5
d_call: -
clone_size: -

cdr3_nt: TGTGCCAGCAGCCCCGGGACTGGGGAATACGAGCAGTATTTC
cdr3_aa: CASSPGTGEYEQYF
j_call: TRBJ2-7
v_call: TRBV13
d_call: -
clone_size: -

cdr3_nt: TGTGCCAGCAGCTTAGAGGACTCCTTAGAGACCCAGTACTTC
cdr3_aa: CASSLEDSLETQYF
j_call: TRBJ2-5
v_call: TRBV7-2
d_call: -
clone_size: -

cdr3_nt: TGTGCCAGCTCGTCTGCTTGGGGGGGGAGAGGCTACACCTTC
cdr3_aa: CASSSAWGGRGYTF
j_call: TRBJ1-2
v_call: TRBV6-5
d_call: -
clone_size: -

cdr3_nt: TGTGCCAGCAGCTTAGATCCGGGACAGGGAAGACAAGAGACCCAGTACTTC
cdr3_aa: CASSLDPGQGRQETQYF
j_call: TRBJ2-5
v_call: TRBV11-2
d_call: TRBD1
clone_size: -

cdr3_nt: TGTGCCAGCTGGGGGACTAGCGGGAGTGTTGATGAGCAGTTCTTC
cdr3_aa: CASWGTSGSVDEQFF
j_call: TRBJ2-1
v_call: TRBV4-2
d_call: TRBD2
clone_size: -

cdr3_nt: TGTGCCAGCAGCCAAGGATCTAGCGGCACCTACAATGAGCAGTTCTTC
cdr3_aa: CASSQGSSGTYNEQFF
j_call: TRBJ2-1
v_call: TRBV4-2
d_call: TRBD2
clone_size: -

cdr3_nt: TGTGCCAGCAGCCTCCACCTATTAGCCAAAAACATTCAGTACTTC
cdr3_aa: CASSLHLLAKNIQYF
j_call: TRBJ2-4
v_call: TRBV7-2
d_call: -
clone_size: -

cdr3_nt: TGTGCCTGGAGTCTACAGGGTCCCACTGAAGCTTTCTTT
cdr3_aa: CAWSLQGPTEAFF
j_call: TRBJ1-1
v_call: TRBV30
d_call: -
clone_size: -

cdr3_nt: TGTGCCAGCAGTGAAATTTCTGGAGGGACGGCGAACAGTGAAGCTTTCTTT
cdr3_aa: CASSEISGGTANSEAFF
j_call: TRBJ1-1
v_call: TRBV2
d_call: -
clone_size: -

cdr3_nt: TGCAGCGTTACGGGAGGGCAGACCTATGGCTACACCTTC
cdr3_aa: CSVTGGQTYGYTF
j_call: TRBJ1-2
v_call: TRBV29-1
d_call: -
clone_size: -

cdr3_nt: TGTGCCAGCAGCTTGTGGGGCGATAATCAGCCCCAGCATTTT
cdr3_aa: CASSLWGDNQPQHF
j_call: TRBJ1-5
v_call: TRBV5-6
d_call: -
clone_size: -

cdr3_nt: TGTGCCACGAGTTCCGCCTCCTACAATGAGCAGTTCTTC
cdr3_aa: CATSSASYNEQFF
j_call: TRBJ2-1
v_call: TRBV27
d_call: -
clone_size: -

cdr3_nt: TGTGCCAGCAGCGTAGGTATAGGGGACAGGGAAGACACTGAAGCTTTCTTT
cdr3_aa: CASSVGIGDREDTEAFF
j_call: TRBJ1-1
v_call: TRBV9
d_call: TRBD1
clone_size: once

cdr3_nt: TGTGCCAGCAGCGGAGGGGACTCTTTAAACACTGAAGCTTTCTTT
cdr3_aa: CASSGGDSLNTEAFF
j_call: TRBJ1-1
v_call: TRBV9
d_call: -
clone_size: -